A selection of T cell receptor beta chains follows, all from one sample in a study of blood T cell repertoires in COVID-19. The protocol was immunoSEQ multiplex PCR, while the TCRdb copy is restricted to in-frame clones and leaves out a portion. The table includes 95,000 to 150,000 clones, over 75% detected once. Input material: peripheral blood. The receptors were gathered from a man between 60 and 75 years old with active or convalescent COVID-19. Both conserved end residues are part of each CDR3. The D gene is left open where the match is weak. Clone size is given for some rows only: seen once, a few or many times, or a class if the clone is expanded.

d_gene	abundance	v_gene	j_gene	CDR3aa	CDR3nt
TRBD1	.	TRBV12-3/TRBV12-4	TRBJ2-7	CASRQGNSYEQYF	TGTGCCAGCCGACAGGGGAATTCCTACGAGCAGTACTTC
TRBD1	.	TRBV29-1	TRBJ2-3	CSVKQGVTTDTQYF	TGCAGCGTTAAACAGGGGGTGACCACAGATACGCAGTATTTT
.	once	TRBV24-1	TRBJ2-3	CATSDAGPGSDTQYF	TGTGCCACCAGTGATGCGGGCCCTGGCTCAGATACGCAGTATTTT
.	.	TRBV12-3/TRBV12-4	TRBJ2-5	CASSLRGSETQYF	TGTGCCAGCAGTTTACGAGGGTCGGAGACCCAGTACTTC
TRBD1	.	TRBV20-1	TRBJ1-1	CSSQGASEAFF	TGCAGTTCACAGGGGGCGAGTGAAGCTTTCTTT
.	few	TRBV6-5	TRBJ1-1	CASRQGGGNTEAFF	TGTGCCAGCAGGCAGGGCGGGGGGAACACTGAAGCTTTCTTT
TRBD1	once	TRBV7-8	TRBJ1-1	CASSLTGTTEAFF	TGTGCCAGCAGCCTGACAGGGACCACTGAAGCTTTCTTT
.	.	TRBV4-3	TRBJ1-4	CASSQGGANEKLFF	TGCGCCAGCAGCCAAGGGGGAGCTAATGAAAAACTGTTTTTT
TRBD2	.	TRBV7-9	TRBJ2-3	CASSLGAGESRDTQYF	TGTGCCAGCAGCTTAGGAGCGGGAGAGTCCCGAGATACGCAGTATTTT
.	.	TRBV28	TRBJ2-1	CASSPAAYNEQFF	TGTGCCAGCAGCCCGGCGGCATACAATGAGCAGTTCTTC
.	.	TRBV24-1	TRBJ1-4	CATSEGGTNEKLFF	TGTGCCACCAGTGAGGGGGGGACTAATGAAAAACTGTTTTTT
.	.	TRBV7-2	TRBJ2-7	CASSPRDYPYEQYF	TGTGCCAGCAGCCCTAGAGACTACCCCTACGAGCAGTACTTC
.	.	TRBV7-8	TRBJ1-5	CASSLDWLGNQPQHF	TGTGCCAGCAGCTTAGATTGGTTAGGCAATCAGCCCCAGCATTTT
TRBD1	.	TRBV4-3	TRBJ2-3	CASSQPQGATDTQYF	TGCGCCAGCAGCCAGCCACAGGGGGCCACAGATACGCAGTATTTT
.	few	TRBV28	TRBJ2-7	CASSVPGQLYEQYF	TGTGCCAGCAGTGTTCCGGGACAACTTTACGAGCAGTACTTC
TRBD1	.	TRBV7-2	TRBJ1-2	CASSLDRGQGGYTF	TGTGCCAGCAGCTTAGACAGGGGGCAGGGTGGCTACACCTTC
.	.	TRBV28	TRBJ1-6	CASSFRESPLHF	TGTGCCAGCAGTTTCAGGGAATCACCCCTCCACTTT
.	.	TRBV4-3	TRBJ1-6	CASSQDNRVNSPLHF	TGCGCCAGCAGCCAAGATAACAGGGTAAATTCACCCCTCCACTTT
TRBD1	.	TRBV28	TRBJ1-5	CASRTTGAQPQHF	TGTGCCAGCAGAACAACAGGGGCTCAGCCCCAGCATTTT
TRBD1	many	TRBV4-2	TRBJ2-7	CASSQAQGQDSYEQYF	TGTGCCAGCAGCCAAGCCCAGGGACAGGACTCCTACGAGCAGTACTTC